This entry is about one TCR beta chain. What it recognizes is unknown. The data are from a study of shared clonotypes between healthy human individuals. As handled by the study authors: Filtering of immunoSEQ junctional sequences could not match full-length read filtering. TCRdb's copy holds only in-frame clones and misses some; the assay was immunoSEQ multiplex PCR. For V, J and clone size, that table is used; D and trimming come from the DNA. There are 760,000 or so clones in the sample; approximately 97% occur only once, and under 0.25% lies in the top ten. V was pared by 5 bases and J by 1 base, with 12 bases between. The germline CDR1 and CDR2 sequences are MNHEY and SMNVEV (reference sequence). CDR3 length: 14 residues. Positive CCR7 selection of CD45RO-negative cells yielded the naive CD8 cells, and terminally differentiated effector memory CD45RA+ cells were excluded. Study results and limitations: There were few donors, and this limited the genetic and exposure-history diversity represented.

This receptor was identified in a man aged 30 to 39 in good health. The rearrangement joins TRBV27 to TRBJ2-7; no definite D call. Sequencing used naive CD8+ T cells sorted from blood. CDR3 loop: CASSLTTPSYEQYF. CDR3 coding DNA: TGTGCCAGCAGTCTAACGACCCCATCCTACGAGCAGTACTTC.